The source of this T cell receptor (beta chain) is a study of blood T cell repertoires in COVID-19. Looking at the study overall: Acute and convalescent COVID-19 samples came from the United States, Italy and Spain. T cells, B-cell-depleted T cells, or PBMCs provided the cDNA or gDNA that served as material.

Authors' data handling: Using reference gene primer amplification, nucleated cell counts were estimated. Profiling relied on immunoSEQ multiplex PCR, and the TCRdb table lists in-frame clones only, not all of them. That table is the source of V, J and clone size, and D and trimming were worked out from the DNA. The sample holds 35,000 to 50,000 clones, about 87% seen once. The germline V gene encodes CDR1 LNHDA and CDR2 SQIVND (reference sequence). This CDR3 contains 18 residues. V shed 5 bases, J shed 0 bases, and the junction held 11 bases outside the gene matches. The TCR sequence derives from a man in his fifties or sixties with active COVID-19. This chain joins TRBV19 and TRBJ1-1; TRBD1 matches at 11 bases. The sequenced sample consisted of peripheral blood. In nucleotides, the CDR3 is TGTGCCAGTAGTGCCCGGGACAGGGGGTTACTCATGAACACTGAAGCTTTCTTT. It yields the protein CASSARDRGLLMNTEAFF.